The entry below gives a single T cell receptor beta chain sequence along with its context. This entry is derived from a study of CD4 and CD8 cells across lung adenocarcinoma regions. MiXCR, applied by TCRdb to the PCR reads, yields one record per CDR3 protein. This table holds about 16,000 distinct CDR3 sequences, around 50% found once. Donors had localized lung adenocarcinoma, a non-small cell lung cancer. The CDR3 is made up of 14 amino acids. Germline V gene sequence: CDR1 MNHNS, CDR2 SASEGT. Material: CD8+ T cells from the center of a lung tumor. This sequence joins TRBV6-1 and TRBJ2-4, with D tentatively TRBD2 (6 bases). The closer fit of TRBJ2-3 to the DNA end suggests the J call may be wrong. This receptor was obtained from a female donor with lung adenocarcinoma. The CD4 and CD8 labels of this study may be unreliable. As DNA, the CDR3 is TGTGCCAGCCGGTGGAGGGGAGCGAAAAACATTCAGTATTTT. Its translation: CASRWRGAKNIQYF.